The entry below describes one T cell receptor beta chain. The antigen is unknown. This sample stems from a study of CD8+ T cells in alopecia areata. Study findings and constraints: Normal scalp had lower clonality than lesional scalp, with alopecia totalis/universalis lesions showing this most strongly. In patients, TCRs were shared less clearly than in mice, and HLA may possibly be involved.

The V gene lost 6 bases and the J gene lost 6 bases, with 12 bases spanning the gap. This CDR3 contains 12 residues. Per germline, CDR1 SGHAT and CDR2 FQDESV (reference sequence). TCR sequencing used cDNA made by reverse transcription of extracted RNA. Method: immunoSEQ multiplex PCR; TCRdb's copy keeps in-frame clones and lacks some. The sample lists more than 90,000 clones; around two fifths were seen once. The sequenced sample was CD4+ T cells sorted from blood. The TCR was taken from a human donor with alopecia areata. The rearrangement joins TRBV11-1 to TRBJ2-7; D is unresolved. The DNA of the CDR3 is TGTGCCAGCAGTCCCCGTATCGGCGAGCAGTACTTC. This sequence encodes CASSPRIGEQYF.